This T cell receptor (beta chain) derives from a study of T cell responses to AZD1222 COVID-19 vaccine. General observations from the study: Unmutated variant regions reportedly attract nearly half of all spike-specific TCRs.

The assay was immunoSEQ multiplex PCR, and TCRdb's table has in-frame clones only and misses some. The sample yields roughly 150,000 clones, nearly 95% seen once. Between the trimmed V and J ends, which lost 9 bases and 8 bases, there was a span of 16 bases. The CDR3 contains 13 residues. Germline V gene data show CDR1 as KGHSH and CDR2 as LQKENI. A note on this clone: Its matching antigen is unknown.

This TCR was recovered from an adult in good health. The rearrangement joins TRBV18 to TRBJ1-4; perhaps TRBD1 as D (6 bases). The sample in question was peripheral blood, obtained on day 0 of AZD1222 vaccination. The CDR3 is CARRDTQGEKLFF. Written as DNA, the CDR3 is TGTGCCAGGCGGGACACTCAGGGGGAAAAACTGTTTTTT.